Sequencing of this T cell receptor beta chain was carried out in a study of CD8 T cells in ankylosing spondylitis. With V trimmed by 0 bases and J by 2 bases, 8 bases remained unmatched. From germline, CDR1 is KGHSH and CDR2 LQKENI. The CDR3 is 19 residues long. Comments on this clonotype: Its antigen is not identified.

Study results and caveats: Ankylosing spondylitis blood seemed to carry a telltale TCR beta motif made of about 8 highly homologous variants.

In TCRdb, the 5' RACE reads were re-called with MiXCR into one record per CDR3 protein. The sample lists roughly 700,000 distinct CDR3 sequences; around 17% were seen once. This TCR was sampled from a male donor with ankylosing spondylitis. This chain joins TRBV18 and TRBJ2-7, with 15 bases lining up with TRBD2. Sequencing was done on a sample of blood, either unsorted or a sorted T cell fraction (not recorded which). The CDR3 nucleotides are TGTGCCAGCTCACCACCTTGGGGACTAGCGGGGGGCCCCACCTACGAGCAGTACTTC. Translation gives CASSPPWGLAGGPTYEQYF.